The 26 T cell receptor beta chains given below trace back to one sample, sequenced in a study of regulatory T cells in long-lasting Graves disease. Indicated time point: persistent/refractory GD, antithyroid drugs over 5 years with positive TRAb. There was RNA extracted from PBMCs, and the TCR library was made from it. Libraries of TCR beta came from iRepertoire HTBI primers plus Arm-PCR of CDR3 regions. One entry per CDR3 protein results from TCRdb running MiXCR on the multiplex PCR reads. The sample contains 400,000 to 500,000 distinct CDR3 sequences, about a fifth of which appear only once. The specimen was peripheral blood mononuclear cells (PBMCs), collected when the disease was refractory, from a patient treated with antithyroid drugs. The receptors come from a female donor with Graves disease.

In this sample, this clonotype turned up many times. The rearrangement links TRBV28 to TRBJ1-2, with D unresolved. Per the germline V gene, CDR1 is MDHEN and CDR2 is SYDVKM. V lost 7 bases and J 6 bases, leaving 12 bases between the germline ends. The CDR3 contains 12 residues. The CDR3, as DNA: TGTGCCAGCATGGTGAAGAGGGATGGCTACACCTTC. It codes for CASMVKRDGYTF.

As to this clonotype: At one end, the junction sequence differs from germline, possibly due to a read error. This chain links TRBV7-9 with TRBJ1-1; D may be TRBD1 (5 bases). The germline V gene encodes CDR1 SEHNR and CDR2 FQNEAQ (reference sequence). The CDR3 sequence is 12 residues long. This CDR3 is CANSLGVTEAFF. CDR3 coding DNA: TGTGCCAACAGCTTAGGGGTCACTGAAGCTTTCTTT.

The gene calls are TRBV29-1 and TRBJ2-3; D may be TRBD1 (8 bases). V was clipped by 8 bases and J by 6 bases, with 21 bases between them. The CDR3 sequence is 14 residues long. Germline V gives CDR1 SQVTM, CDR2 ANQGSEA. CDR3 residues: CSIKSQGGFDTQYF. The DNA of the CDR3 is TGCAGCATAAAGTCACAGGGGGGGTTCGATACGCAGTATTTT.

This clonotype was counted many times. The chain recombines TRBV20-1 with TRBJ2-5; 10 bases agree with TRBD2. J was trimmed by 2 bases and V by 3 bases; bases with no gene match: 6. The CDR3 runs to 15 residues. Germline V gene sequence: CDR1 DFQATT, CDR2 SNEGSKA (reference sequence). The chain's CDR3 is CSASPLAGTQETQYF. CDR3 coding DNA: TGCAGTGCTAGCCCACTAGCGGGGACACAAGAGACCCAGTACTTC.

This clonotype was detected ten times or more. The gene calls are TRBV6-1 and TRBJ2-5, with 15 bases lining up with TRBD2. This CDR3 contains 15 residues. Germline V gene data show CDR1 as MNHNS and CDR2 as SASEGT. V trimming: 7 bases; J trimming: 5 bases; junction bases outside the gene matches: 5. CDR3 loop: CASKGLAGGSETQYF. As DNA, the CDR3 is TGTGCCAGCAAGGGACTAGCGGGGGGAAGTGAGACCCAGTACTTC.

Only a few counts were recorded for this clonotype. The rearrangement uses TRBV5-1 and TRBJ2-2; TRBD2 is a possible D gene (5 bases). The CDR3 consists of 14 residues. CDR1 and CDR2 from the germline V gene are SGHRS and YFSETQ. The germline V and J ends were trimmed by 5 bases and 2 bases, with 10 bases remaining between them. The CDR3 loop is CASRVTGNTGELFF. The CDR3 bases are TGCGCCAGCAGGGTTACGGGAAACACCGGGGAGCTGTTTTTT.

The sample holds many counts of this clonotype. For the CDR3, the DNA is TGTGCCAGTACCTCTCCAGGGCGATTTCAGCCCCAGCATTTT. Translated, it gives CASTSPGRFQPQHF. The rearrangement links TRBV19 to TRBJ1-5, with a tentative D call TRBD1 (5 bases). CDR3 length: 14 amino acids. Trimming removed 7 bases at V and 6 bases at J, with 16 bases between. From germline, CDR1 is LNHDA and CDR2 SQIVND (reference sequence).

This clonotype has only a few counts. The chain uses TRBV5-5 and TRBJ1-3; no firm D call. Trimming took off 3 bases at V and 0 bases at J, with 10 bases between the two ends. The CDR3 is 15 amino acids. Germline V gene sequence: CDR1 SGHKS, CDR2 YYEKEE (reference sequence). Here the CDR3 DNA reads TGTGCCAGCAGCTCGGCGGTCTACTCTGGAAACACCATATATTTT. It translates to CASSSAVYSGNTIYF.

This clonotype has more than one count but fewer than ten. A much larger clone differs by one base, so this may be a read error. The chain has TRBV10-3 and TRBJ1-2; 8 bases map to TRBD1. The V gene's germline CDR1 is ENHRY and CDR2 SYGVKD. The CDR3 extends over 15 amino acids. In nucleotides, the CDR3 is TGTGCCATCGCTACCAGACAGGGGTCCAACTATAGCTACACCTTC. Translation: CAIATRQGSNYSYTF.

The chain uses TRBV12-3 or TRBV12-4 and TRBJ2-7; possible D gene TRBD1, 6 bases. CDR3 length: 15 amino acids. The ends were cut back, 3 bases at V and 3 bases at J, with 15 bases in the middle. As DNA, the CDR3 is TGTGCCAGCAGTTTCTCGGGACATTTGGGCTACGAGCAGTACTTC. Its protein is CASSFSGHLGYEQYF.

The J gene is TRBJ2-6, the V gene TRBV12-3 or TRBV12-4, with D unclear. This CDR3 region has 14 residues. V was pared by 11 bases and J by 0 bases, with 11 bases between. The CDR3 region is CAGRYSSGANVLTF. The CDR3 DNA is TGTGCCGGAAGGTATAGCTCTGGGGCCAACGTCCTGACTTTC.

Comments on this clonotype: A read error may produce the germline difference seen at one junction end. The chain has TRBV29-1 and TRBJ2-5; perhaps TRBD1 as D (6 bases). The V gene's germline CDR1 is SQVTM and CDR2 ANQGSEA. This CDR3 spans 14 amino acids. CDR3 DNA sequence: TGCAGCGTTGAGCAACAGACAGGACAAGGGACCCAGTACTTC. This gives the protein CSVEQQTGQGTQYF.

The rearrangement links TRBV2 to TRBJ2-5; D might be TRBD1 (6 bases). Germline CDR1 reads SNHLY; CDR2 reads FYNNEI. CDR3 size: 14 residues. V was trimmed by 6 bases and J by 5 bases, leaving 16 bases between them. The CDR3: CASSHETGQETQYF. Here the CDR3 DNA reads TGTGCCAGCAGCCACGAGACAGGTCAGGAGACCCAGTACTTC.

V usage is TRBV20-1 and J usage is TRBJ2-7, with TRBD2 matching over 11 bases. The germline V gene has CDR1 DFQATT and CDR2 SNEGSKA (reference sequence). The CDR3 is 14 amino acids. With 3 bases clipped from V and 2 bases from J, the junction kept 3 bases outside the gene matches. The DNA of the CDR3 is TGCAGTGCTAGTAAGACTAGCGGGGCCTACGAGCAGTACTTC. Translating it yields CSASKTSGAYEQYF.

This clonotype was picked up many times. This chain uses TRBV28 with TRBJ2-5; D gene uncertain. The ends were cut back, 2 bases at V and 0 bases at J, with 10 bases in the middle. Germline CDR1 reads MDHEN; CDR2 reads SYDVKM. The CDR3 covers 15 residues. This chain's CDR3 is CASSLVAVYQETQYF. CDR3 nucleotides: TGTGCCAGCAGTTTAGTCGCTGTGTACCAAGAGACCCAGTACTTC.

The chain uses TRBV20-1 and TRBJ2-7; 8 bases fit TRBD2. Germline loops: CDR1 DFQATT, CDR2 SNEGSKA (reference sequence). The CDR3 has 15 amino acids. The V segment lost 6 bases and the J segment 3 bases; nucleotides outside the gene matches: 13. The CDR3 nucleotides read TGCAGTGCGACCTCAAGCGGGAGTGTCTTCTACGAGCAGTACTTC. This codes for CSATSSGSVFYEQYF.

In its sample, this clonotype was seen many times. V gene TRBV12-3 or TRBV12-4 combines with J gene TRBJ2-7, with D possibly TRBD2 on 6 matching bases. The CDR3 covers 15 residues. V dropped 5 bases and J dropped 5 bases, with 19 bases sitting between them. DNA of the CDR3: TGTGCCAGCAGTCCCCCTCCGGGGACTCGGGACGAGCAGTACTTC. Protein sequence: CASSPPPGTRDEQYF.

J is TRBJ1-1 and V is TRBV10-3; D remains ambiguous. Trimming pared 7 bases from V and 1 base from J, leaving 4 bases between. Germline V gives CDR1 ENHRY, CDR2 SYGVKD. The CDR3 sequence is 11 residues long. The CDR3 loop reads CAITSNTEAFF. CDR3 DNA sequence: TGTGCCATCACCTCGAACACTGAAGCTTTCTTT.

This clonotype turned up a few times. This rearrangement joins TRBV28 to TRBJ1-1, with D tentatively TRBD1 (6 bases). The V and J ends lost 6 bases and 4 bases respectively, with 18 bases between them. This CDR3 spans 15 amino acids. The V gene's germline CDR1 is MDHEN and CDR2 SYDVKM. The CDR3 loop is CASRPWLGATTEAFF. The CDR3, as DNA: TGTGCCAGCAGGCCTTGGTTGGGGGCTACCACTGAAGCTTTCTTT.

The chain carries TRBV19 and TRBJ1-2; no clear D. Germline V gene lookup returns CDR1 LNHDA and CDR2 SQIVND (reference sequence). V shed 1 base and J shed 8 bases, with 5 bases lying between them. CDR3 length equals 11 residues. CDR3 residues: CASSIGRGYTF. The CDR3 DNA is TGTGCCAGTAGTATAGGCCGCGGCTACACCTTC.

There are many counts of this clonotype. The rearrangement links TRBV29-1 to TRBJ2-5; 7 bases map to TRBD1. Per the germline V gene, CDR1 is SQVTM and CDR2 is ANQGSEA. The CDR3 is 15 amino acids. After removal of 3 bases from V and 3 bases from J, the junction contained 10 bases not matched to a gene. The CDR3 protein is CSVERLRQGEETQYF. In nucleotides, the CDR3 is TGCAGCGTTGAGAGACTAAGACAGGGTGAAGAGACCCAGTACTTC.

This chain links TRBV15 with TRBJ2-2; 11 nucleotides line up with TRBD2. The germline V gene encodes CDR1 LNHNV and CDR2 YYDKDF (reference sequence). CDR3 length: 17 residues. Germline trimming cut 0 bases from V and 5 bases from J; bases unmatched to any gene: 5. The CDR3 region has the DNA TGTGCCACCAGCAGAGATCCCGGACTAGCGGGTACCGGGGAGCTGTTTTTT. This translates into CATSRDPGLAGTGELFF. The whole variable domain, remainder taken from reference TRBV15 and TRBJ2-2, is DAMVIQNPRYQVTQFGKPVTLSCSQTLNHNVMYWYQQKSSQAPKLLFHYYDKDFNNEADTPDNFQSRRPNTSFCFLDIRSPGLGDTAMYLCATSRDPGLAGTGELFFGEGSRLTVL.

This clonotype was seen only once. This CDR3 fails to terminate in the conserved phenylalanine or tryptophan, so it likely reflects a read error. This chain joins TRBV29-1 and TRBJ1-4; weak D call: TRBD1 (6 bases). V lost 5 bases and J lost 6, with 13 bases in between. The CDR3 has 13 residues. Germline CDR1 and CDR2: SQVTM and ANQGSEA. CDR3 sequence reads: CSVSGDDDEKLFV. The CDR3 DNA is TGCAGCGTTTCAGGGGACGATGATGAAAAACTGTTTGTT.

The genes are TRBV7-2 and TRBJ1-6; D unclear. Per the germline V gene, CDR1 is SGHTA and CDR2 is FQGNSA. CDR3 length: 14 residues. V was pared by 3 bases and J by 8 bases, with 11 bases between. In DNA form, the CDR3 reads TGTGCCAGCAGCTTTCGGCGGACGGATTCACCCCTCCACTTT. It encodes CASSFRRTDSPLHF. The variable domain in full, with the rest retrieved from reference TRBV7-2 and TRBJ1-6, is GAGVSQSPSNKVTEKGKDVELRCDPISGHTALYWYRQSLGQGLEFLIYFQGNSAPDKSGLPSDRFSAERTGGSVSTLTIQRTQQEDSAVYLCASSFRRTDSPLHFGNGTRLTVT.

The chain uses TRBV24-1 and TRBJ2-2, with a possible D match to TRBD2 (5 bases). The V end was cut by 6 bases, the J end by 6 bases, with 7 bases between. The germline V gene encodes CDR1 KGHDR and CDR2 SFDVKD. The CDR3 sequence is 12 residues long. The CDR3 protein is CATSPRAGELFF. The DNA for the CDR3 is TGTGCCACCAGTCCGCGGGCCGGGGAGCTGTTTTTT.

This clonotype occurred many times. This rearrangement joins TRBV28 to TRBJ1-1; 9 nucleotides line up with TRBD1. The germline gives CDR1 MDHEN, CDR2 SYDVKM. The CDR3 runs to 13 residues. V shed 5 bases, J shed 6 bases, and the junction held 4 bases outside the gene matches. Here the CDR3 DNA reads TGTGCCAGCAGTCACAGGGGGCTCTCTGAAGCTTTCTTT. Translation gives CASSHRGLSEAFF.